The following is a T cell receptor (beta chain) sequence with its context. Its antigen is unidentified. The germline V gene encodes CDR1 SGHRS and CDR2 YFSETQ. There are 15 residues in the CDR3. Trimming took 4 bases from V and 4 from J; bases not matched to a gene: 7. Use of 60 Vbeta and 13 Jbeta primers characterized the PCR. Profiling relied on immunoSEQ multiplex PCR, and the TCRdb table lists in-frame clones only, not all of them. This table has 150,000 to 190,000 clones, around 84% appearing once. The data were taken from a study of cytomegalovirus exposure and HLA in healthy donors. Broader study findings: In a later analysis, compared with equally common non-associated chains, HLA-associated beta chains were more expanded. In a later analysis, several top co-occurrence clusters appeared linked to parvovirus B19, influenza, CMV and Epstein-Barr virus.

Sequencing was carried out using PBMCs. This chain joins TRBV5-1 and TRBJ2-1; 8 bases agree with TRBD2. The sequence was collected from a woman between 18 and 29 years old in good health and CMV-seronegative. The CDR3 DNA sequence: TGCGCCAGCAGCGGCCTAGCGGGCCAGTACAATGAGCAGTTCTTC. This encodes CASSGLAGQYNEQFF.